This TCR beta chain appears in the sequencing data of a study of blood T cell repertoires in COVID-19. Study context: Acute and convalescent COVID-19 samples came from the United States, Italy and Spain. Sample material is recorded as cDNA or gDNA derived from T cells, B-cell-depleted T cells, or PBMCs.

In the source study's methods: Amplification of reference gene primers was used by the study to estimate nucleated cell counts. Produced via immunoSEQ multiplex PCR; TCRdb's table is partial and in-frame only. The V and J calls and clone size come from that table; D and trimming were worked out from the DNA. The sample yields 95,000 to 110,000 clones, around 87% seen once. Deletions cut 1 base from V and 2 bases from J, with 15 bases between. The CDR3 contains 17 residues. Germline V CDR1 and CDR2: LNHDA, SQIVND (reference sequence). V gene TRBV19 combines with J gene TRBJ1-5; the D gene is possibly TRBD1 (6 bases). This TCR was sampled from a man aged 50 or older with acute or convalescent COVID-19. Sequencing was carried out using peripheral blood. The CDR3 region is CASSIGGTTRGNQPQHF. CDR3 DNA: TGTGCCAGTAGTATAGGGGGGACAACAAGGGGCAATCAGCCCCAGCATTTT.